This T cell receptor (beta chain) was recovered during a study of cytomegalovirus exposure and HLA in healthy donors. PCR used 60 Vbeta primers and 13 Jbeta primers. Assay used: immunoSEQ multiplex PCR; TCRdb lists only in-frame clones, some missing. There are some 170,000 clones in the sample; around 81% occur only once, and over 10% lies in the top ten. This receptor was identified in a woman between 45 and 65 years old in good health and CMV-seronegative. The sample comprised PBMCs.

CDR3 DNA sequence: TGTGCCAGCAGCTTAGTAGGAAGGCAGGGGCGACTGATGCCCCAGCATTTT. As protein: CASSLVGRQGRLMPQHF. V gene TRBV7-9 combines with J gene TRBJ1-5; maybe TRBD1 (6 bases). Germline CDR1 and CDR2: SEHNR and FQNEAQ (reference sequence). Trimming took 1 base from V and 9 from J, leaving 22 bases between them. This CDR3 comprises 17 residues.